This T cell receptor (beta chain) was captured in a study of PD-1 blockade in classical Hodgkin lymphoma. The data were produced by immunoSEQ multiplex PCR, yet TCRdb's version contains in-frame clones alone and is incomplete. The sample gives about 17,000 clones, roughly 87% of which show up once; almost 4% is in the top ten. Time point defined: newly diagnosed, previously untreated cHL patient sample. The authors used newly diagnosed, untreated classical Hodgkin lymphoma PBMCs as comparison. V shed 0 bases and J 1 base; nucleotides not matched to a gene: 4. The germline gives CDR1 KGHSH, CDR2 LQKENI. This CDR3 region has 18 residues. On this clone itself: The target antigen is unknown.

Study observations and caveats: Reports described newly diagnosed patients as having lower baseline TCR diversity than healthy donors. The causes of the repertoire differences, possibly disease activity or prior therapy, remain undefined.

V gene TRBV18 combines with J gene TRBJ2-1, with 12 positions matching TRBD2. Material: peripheral blood mononuclear cells (PBMCs). This TCR came from a human donor with classical Hodgkin lymphoma. The CDR3 reads CASSPPGLAGSSYNEQFF. Written as DNA, the CDR3 is TGTGCCAGCTCACCACCAGGACTAGCGGGAAGTTCCTACAATGAGCAGTTCTTC.